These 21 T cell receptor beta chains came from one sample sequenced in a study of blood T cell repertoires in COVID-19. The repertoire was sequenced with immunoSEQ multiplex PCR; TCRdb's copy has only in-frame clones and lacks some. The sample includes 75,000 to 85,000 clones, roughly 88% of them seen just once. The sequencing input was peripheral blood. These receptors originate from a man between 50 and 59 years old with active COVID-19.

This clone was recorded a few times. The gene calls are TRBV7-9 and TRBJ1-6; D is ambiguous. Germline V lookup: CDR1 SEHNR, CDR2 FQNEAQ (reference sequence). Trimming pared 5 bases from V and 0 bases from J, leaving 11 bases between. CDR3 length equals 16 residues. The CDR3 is CASSPDRSSYNSPLHF. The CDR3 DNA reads TGTGCCAGCAGCCCGGATAGGAGCTCCTATAATTCACCCCTCCACTTT. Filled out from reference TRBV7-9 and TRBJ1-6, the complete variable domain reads DTGVSQNPRHKITKRGQNVTFRCDPISEHNRLYWYRQTLGQGPEFLTYFQNEAQLEKSRLLSDRFSAERPKGSFSTLEIQRTEQGDSAMYLCASSPDRSSYNSPLHFGNGTRLTVT.

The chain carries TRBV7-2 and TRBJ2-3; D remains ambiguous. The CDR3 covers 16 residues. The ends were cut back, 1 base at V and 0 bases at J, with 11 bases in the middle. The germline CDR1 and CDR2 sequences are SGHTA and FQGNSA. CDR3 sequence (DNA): TGTGCCAGCAGCTTAGACCCGAGGATTAGCACAGATACGCAGTATTTT. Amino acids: CASSLDPRISTDTQYF.

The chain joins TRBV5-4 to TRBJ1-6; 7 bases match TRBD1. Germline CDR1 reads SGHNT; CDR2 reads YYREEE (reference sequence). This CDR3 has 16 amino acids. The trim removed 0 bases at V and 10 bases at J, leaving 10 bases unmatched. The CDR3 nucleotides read TGTGCCAGCAGCTTGGCCTCTGGCAGGGGGGACTCACCCCTCCACTTT. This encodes CASSLASGRGDSPLHF.

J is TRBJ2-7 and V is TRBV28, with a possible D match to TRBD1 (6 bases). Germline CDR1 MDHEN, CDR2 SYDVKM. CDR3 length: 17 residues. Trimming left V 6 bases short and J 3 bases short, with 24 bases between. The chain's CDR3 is CASSYDGMGDIDYEQYF. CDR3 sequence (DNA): TGTGCCAGCAGCTACGATGGAATGGGGGACATAGACTACGAGCAGTACTTC.

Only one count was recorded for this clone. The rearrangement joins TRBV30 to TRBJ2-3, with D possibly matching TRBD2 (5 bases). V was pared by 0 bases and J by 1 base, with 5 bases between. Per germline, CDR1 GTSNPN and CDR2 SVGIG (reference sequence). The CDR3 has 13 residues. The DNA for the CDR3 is TGTGCCTGGAGTGTGGGAGGCACAGATACGCAGTATTTT. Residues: CAWSVGGTDTQYF. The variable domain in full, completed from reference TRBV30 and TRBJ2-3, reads SQTIHQWPATLVQPVGSPLSLECTVEGTSNPNLYWYRQAAGRGLQLLFYSVGIGQISSEVPQNLSASRPQDRQFILSSKKLLLSDSGFYLCAWSVGGTDTQYFGPGTRLTVL.

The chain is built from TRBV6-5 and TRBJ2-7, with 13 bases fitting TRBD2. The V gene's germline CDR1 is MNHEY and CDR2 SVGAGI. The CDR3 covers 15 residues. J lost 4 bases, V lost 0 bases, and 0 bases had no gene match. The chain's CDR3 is CASSYSTSGRYEQYF. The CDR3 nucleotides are TGTGCCAGCAGTTACTCGACTAGCGGGAGGTACGAGCAGTACTTC.

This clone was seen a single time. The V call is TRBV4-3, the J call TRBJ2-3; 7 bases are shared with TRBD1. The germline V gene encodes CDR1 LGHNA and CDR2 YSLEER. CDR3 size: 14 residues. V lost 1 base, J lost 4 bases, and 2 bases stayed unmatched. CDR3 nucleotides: TGCGCCAGCAGCCAAGTTACAGGGGCAGATACGCAGTATTTT. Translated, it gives CASSQVTGADTQYF.

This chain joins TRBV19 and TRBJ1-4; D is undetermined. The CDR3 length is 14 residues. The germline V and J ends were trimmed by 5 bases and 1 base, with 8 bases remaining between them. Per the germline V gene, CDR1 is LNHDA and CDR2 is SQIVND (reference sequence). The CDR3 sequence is CASSQRQTNEKLFF. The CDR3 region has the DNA TGTGCCAGTAGTCAGCGGCAAACTAATGAAAAACTGTTTTTT.

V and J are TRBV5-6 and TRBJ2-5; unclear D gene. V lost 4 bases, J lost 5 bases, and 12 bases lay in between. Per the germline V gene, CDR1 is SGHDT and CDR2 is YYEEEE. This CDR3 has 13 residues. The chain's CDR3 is CASSPDSGETQYF. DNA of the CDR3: TGTGCCAGCAGCCCCGACTCCGGGGAGACCCAGTACTTC.

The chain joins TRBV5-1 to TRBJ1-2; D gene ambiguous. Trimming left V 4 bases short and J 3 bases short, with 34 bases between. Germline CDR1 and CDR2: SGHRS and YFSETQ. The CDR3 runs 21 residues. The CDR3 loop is CASSVRSWVPPSRAVHYGYTF. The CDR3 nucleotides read TGCGCCAGCAGCGTCCGATCCTGGGTGCCACCCAGCCGTGCGGTCCACTATGGCTACACCTTC.

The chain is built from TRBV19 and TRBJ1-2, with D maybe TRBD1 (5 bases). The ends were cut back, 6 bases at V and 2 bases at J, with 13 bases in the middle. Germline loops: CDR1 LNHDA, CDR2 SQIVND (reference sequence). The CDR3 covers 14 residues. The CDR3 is CASSTLRTNYGYTF. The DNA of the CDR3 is TGTGCCAGTAGCACCCTACGGACAAACTATGGCTACACCTTC.

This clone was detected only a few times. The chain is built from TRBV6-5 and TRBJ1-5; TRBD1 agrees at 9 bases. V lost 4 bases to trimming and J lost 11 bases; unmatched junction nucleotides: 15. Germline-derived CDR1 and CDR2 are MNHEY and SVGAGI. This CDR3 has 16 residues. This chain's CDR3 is CASSSRGQGRVQSQHF. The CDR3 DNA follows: TGTGCCAGCAGTTCCAGGGGACAGGGTAGGGTGCAGTCCCAGCATTTT.

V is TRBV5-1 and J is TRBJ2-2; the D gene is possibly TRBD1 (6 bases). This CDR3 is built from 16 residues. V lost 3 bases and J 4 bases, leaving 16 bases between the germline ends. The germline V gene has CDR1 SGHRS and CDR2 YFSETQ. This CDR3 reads CASSSTTGPGTGELFF. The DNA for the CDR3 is TGCGCCAGCAGCTCGACGACAGGTCCCGGCACCGGGGAGCTGTTTTTT.

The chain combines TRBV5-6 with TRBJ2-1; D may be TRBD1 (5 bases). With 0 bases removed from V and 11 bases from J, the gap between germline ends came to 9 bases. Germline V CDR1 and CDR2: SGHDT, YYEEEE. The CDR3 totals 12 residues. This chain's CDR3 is CASSLGTNKQFF. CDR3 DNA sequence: TGTGCCAGCAGCTTGGGGACAAATAAGCAGTTCTTC.

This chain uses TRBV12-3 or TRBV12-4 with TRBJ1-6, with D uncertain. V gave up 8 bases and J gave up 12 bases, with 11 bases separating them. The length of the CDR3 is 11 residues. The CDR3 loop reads CASLRTQPLHF. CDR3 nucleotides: TGTGCCAGCCTCAGAACCCAACCCCTCCACTTT.

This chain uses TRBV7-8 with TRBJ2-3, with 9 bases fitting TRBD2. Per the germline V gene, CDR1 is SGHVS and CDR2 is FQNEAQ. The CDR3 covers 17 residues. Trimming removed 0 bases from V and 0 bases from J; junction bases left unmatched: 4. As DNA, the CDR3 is TGTGCCAGCAGCTTAGCGACTAGCGGTACTAGCACAGATACGCAGTATTTT. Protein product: CASSLATSGTSTDTQYF.

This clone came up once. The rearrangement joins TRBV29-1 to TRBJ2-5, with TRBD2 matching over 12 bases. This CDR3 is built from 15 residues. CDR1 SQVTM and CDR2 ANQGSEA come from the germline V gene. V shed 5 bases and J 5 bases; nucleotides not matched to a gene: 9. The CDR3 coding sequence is TGCAGCGTTCAGTCTCTAGCGGGAGGGCAGGAGACCCAGTACTTC. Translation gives CSVQSLAGGQETQYF.

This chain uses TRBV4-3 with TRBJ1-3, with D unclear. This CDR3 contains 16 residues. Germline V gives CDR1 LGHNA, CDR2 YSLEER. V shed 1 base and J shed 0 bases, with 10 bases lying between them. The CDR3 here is CASSQAWSDSGNTIYF. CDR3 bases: TGCGCCAGCAGCCAAGCTTGGTCAGACTCTGGAAACACCATATATTTT.

This CDR3 reads CASSYSTGASEYGYTF. In DNA, the CDR3 is TGTGCCAGCAGTTACTCGACAGGCGCCTCGGAATATGGCTACACCTTC. The V call is TRBV6-6, the J call TRBJ1-2, with D maybe TRBD1 (6 bases). V lost 0 bases and J 5 bases, leaving 16 bases between the germline ends. The CDR3 covers 16 residues. The V gene's germline CDR1 is MNHNY and CDR2 SVGAGI (reference sequence).

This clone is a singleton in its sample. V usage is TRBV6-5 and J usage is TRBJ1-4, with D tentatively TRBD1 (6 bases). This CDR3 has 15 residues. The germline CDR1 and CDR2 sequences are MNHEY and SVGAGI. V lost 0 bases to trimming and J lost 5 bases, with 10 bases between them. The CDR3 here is CASSYSRGINEKLFF. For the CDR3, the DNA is TGTGCCAGCAGTTACTCGAGGGGGATAAATGAAAAACTGTTTTTT.

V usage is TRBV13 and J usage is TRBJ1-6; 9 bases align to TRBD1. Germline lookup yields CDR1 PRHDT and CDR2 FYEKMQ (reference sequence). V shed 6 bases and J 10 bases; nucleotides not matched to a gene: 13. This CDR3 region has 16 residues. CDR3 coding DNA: TGTGCCAGCAGATTAATAACCGGGACAGGGCCATCACCCCTCCACTTT. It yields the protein CASRLITGTGPSPLHF.